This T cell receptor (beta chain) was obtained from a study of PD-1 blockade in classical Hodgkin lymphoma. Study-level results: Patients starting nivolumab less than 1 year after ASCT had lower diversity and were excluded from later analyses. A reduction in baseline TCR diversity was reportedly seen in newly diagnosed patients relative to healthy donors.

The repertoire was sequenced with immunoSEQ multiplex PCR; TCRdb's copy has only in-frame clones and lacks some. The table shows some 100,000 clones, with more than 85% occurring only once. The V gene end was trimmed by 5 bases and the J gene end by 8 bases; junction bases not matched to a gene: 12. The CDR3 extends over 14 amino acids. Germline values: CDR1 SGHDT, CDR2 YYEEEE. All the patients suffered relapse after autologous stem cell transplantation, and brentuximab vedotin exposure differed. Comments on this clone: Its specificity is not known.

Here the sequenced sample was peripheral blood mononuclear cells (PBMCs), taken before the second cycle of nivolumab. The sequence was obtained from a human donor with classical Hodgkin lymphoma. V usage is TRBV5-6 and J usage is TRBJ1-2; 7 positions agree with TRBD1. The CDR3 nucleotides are TGTGCCAGCAGTTCCTTCGACAGGGCGGGAGGCTACACCTTC. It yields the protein CASSSFDRAGGYTF.